A single sample gave rise to the 18 T cell receptor beta chains below, sequenced in a study of cytomegalovirus exposure and HLA in healthy donors. The PCR used 60 Vbeta and 13 Jbeta primers. The method was immunoSEQ multiplex PCR; TCRdb's version includes in-frame clones alone and lacks a portion of them. The sample table sets out approximately 120,000 clones. Sequenced input: PBMCs. Every receptor here comes from a young man in good health and CMV-seronegative.

V is TRBV9 and J is TRBJ2-3, with 10 bases matching TRBD2. The junction had 7 bases not matched to a gene; V was cut back by 0 bases and J by 3 bases. Germline CDR1 and CDR2: SGDLS and YYNGEE. The CDR3 is made up of 17 amino acids. CDR3 loop: CASSVGASGSRTDTQYF. The CDR3 DNA sequence: TGTGCCAGCAGCGTAGGGGCTAGCGGGAGTAGGACAGATACGCAGTATTTT.

V usage is TRBV29-1 and J usage is TRBJ1-6, with TRBD1 as a possible D gene (6 bases). This CDR3 is 14 amino acids long. The germline V gene encodes CDR1 SQVTM and CDR2 ANQGSEA. The V and J ends lost 7 bases and 6 bases respectively, with 16 bases between them. The CDR3 nucleotides are TGCAGCGCCAAGGGGACGGACAGTAATTCACCCCTCCACTTT. It translates to CSAKGTDSNSPLHF.

The chain is built from TRBV6-5 and TRBJ2-1; weak D call: TRBD1 (6 bases). Germline V gene data show CDR1 as MNHEY and CDR2 as SVGAGI. CDR3 size: 15 residues. With 6 bases removed from V and 0 bases from J, the gap between germline ends came to 12 bases. CDR3 residues: CASSPTGSSYNEQFF. CDR3 bases: TGTGCCAGCAGCCCCACAGGGTCCTCCTACAATGAGCAGTTCTTC.

The gene calls are TRBV19 and TRBJ2-7, with a tentative D call TRBD2 (5 bases). CDR1 and CDR2 (germline): LNHDA, SQIVND (reference sequence). Trimming took off 1 base at V and 3 bases at J, with 13 bases between the two ends. CDR3 length: 15 residues. The CDR3 DNA reads as TGTGCCAGTAGTATAGCCCGGACTGTTCTCTACGAGCAGTACTTC. Amino acid sequence: CASSIARTVLYEQYF. The variable domain in full, completed from reference TRBV19 and TRBJ2-7, reads DGGITQSPKYLFRKEGQNVTLSCEQNLNHDAMYWYRQDPGQGLRLIYYSQIVNDFQKGDIAEGYSVSREKKESFPLTVTSAQKNPTAFYLCASSIARTVLYEQYFGPGTRLTVT.

The chain links TRBV28 to TRBJ1-1; possibly TRBD1 for D (5 bases). CDR3 length: 13 amino acids. The germline gives CDR1 MDHEN, CDR2 SYDVKM. V lost 7 bases and J lost 4, with 13 bases in between. The CDR3, as DNA: TGTGCCAGCAAGGAGGGGAAGAGCACTGAAGCTTTCTTT. It is translated as CASKEGKSTEAFF.

This chain uses TRBV28 with TRBJ2-7, with 7 bases aligning to TRBD1. The CDR3 is made up of 16 amino acids. The germline CDR1 and CDR2 sequences are MDHEN and SYDVKM. Unmatched junction bases numbered 10, after V lost 5 bases and J lost 0 bases. The CDR3 DNA reads TGTGCCAGCAGTATGACCTTGACAGGGATCTCCTACGAGCAGTACTTC. Protein sequence: CASSMTLTGISYEQYF.

The chain uses TRBV29-1 and TRBJ2-7; 9 bases fit TRBD1. V trimming: 7 bases; J trimming: 3 bases; junction bases outside the gene matches: 7. There are 13 residues in the CDR3. Germline values: CDR1 SQVTM, CDR2 ANQGSEA. DNA for the CDR3: TGCAGCGCTGGACCGGGACAGGGCTACGAGCAGTACTTC. As protein: CSAGPGQGYEQYF.

CDR3 sequence (DNA): TGTGCCAGCAGCTTAGGCGGGAGCTCCTACGAGCAGTACTTC. It encodes CASSLGGSSYEQYF. The chain links TRBV13 to TRBJ2-7; D perhaps matches TRBD2 (6 bases). The CDR3 runs to 14 residues. In germline, CDR1 is PRHDT, CDR2 FYEKMQ (reference sequence). The ends were cut back, 0 bases at V and 0 bases at J, with 6 bases in the middle. The variable domain in full, with the rest retrieved from reference TRBV13 and TRBJ2-7, is AAGVIQSPRHLIKEKRETATLKCYPIPRHDTVYWYQQGPGQDPQFLISFYEKMQSDKGSIPDRFSAQQFSDYHSELNMSSLELGDSALYFCASSLGGSSYEQYFGPGTRLTVT.

This chain uses TRBV19 with TRBJ1-5; a weak D match, TRBD1 (5 bases). Per germline, CDR1 LNHDA and CDR2 SQIVND (reference sequence). CDR3 size: 16 residues. The ends were cut back, 8 bases at V and 0 bases at J, with 17 bases in the middle. The CDR3 coding sequence is TGTGCCAGTCATACGGGGGGGATTGGTAGCAATCAGCCCCAGCATTTT. This encodes CASHTGGIGSNQPQHF.

The genes are TRBV7-9 and TRBJ1-3; 7 bases fit TRBD1. Germline V lookup: CDR1 SEHNR, CDR2 FQNEAQ (reference sequence). V dropped 2 bases and J dropped 0; count of bases not matched to a gene: 13. The CDR3 loop spans 19 amino acids. CDR3 in amino acids: CASSLRQGDSQISGNTIYF. CDR3 DNA sequence: TGTGCCAGCAGCTTAAGACAAGGGGACAGCCAAATCTCTGGAAACACCATATATTTT. The entire variable domain, with the rest obtained from reference TRBV7-9 and TRBJ1-3, is as follows: DTGVSQNPRHKITKRGQNVTFRCDPISEHNRLYWYRQTLGQGPEFLTYFQNEAQLEKSRLLSDRFSAERPKGSFSTLEIQRTEQGDSAMYLCASSLRQGDSQISGNTIYFGEGSWLTVV.

The chain couples TRBV2 to TRBJ1-3; no clear D gene. Germline loops: CDR1 SNHLY, CDR2 FYNNEI. The CDR3 consists of 13 residues. With 4 bases removed from V and 8 bases from J, the gap between germline ends came to 12 bases. DNA for the CDR3: TGTGCCAGCAGTGCCAGTGGGGAGGACACCATATATTTT. It yields the protein CASSASGEDTIYF.

The chain couples TRBV18 to TRBJ2-7; 9 nucleotides match TRBD1. CDR3 length: 14 amino acids. The J segment lost 4 bases and the V segment lost 2 bases, leaving 3 bases of the junction unmatched. From germline, CDR1 is KGHSH and CDR2 LQKENI. The CDR3 loop reads CASSPGTGNYEQYF. DNA for the CDR3: TGTGCCAGCTCACCAGGGACAGGGAATTACGAGCAGTACTTC.

The chain combines TRBV7-3 with TRBJ2-1, with 13 bases aligning to TRBD2. The ends lost 4 bases at V and 8 bases at J; junction bases unmatched: 8. Germline assignment: CDR1 SGHTA and CDR2 FQGTGA. The CDR3 extends over 16 amino acids. In nucleotides, the CDR3 is TGTGCCAGCAGCTCCGGACTAGCGGGAGCTATGGATGAGCAGTTCTTC. It is translated as CASSSGLAGAMDEQFF.

This chain joins TRBV7-8 and TRBJ1-1; no reliable D call. This CDR3 spans 14 amino acids. Between the trimmed V and J ends, which lost 1 base and 10 bases, there was a span of 16 bases. Germline loops: CDR1 SGHVS, CDR2 FQNEAQ. The CDR3 nucleotides read TGTGCCAGCAGCTTAGTCGGGATCTTTTGGGGAGCTTTCTTT. Its translation is CASSLVGIFWGAFF.

V is TRBV28 and J is TRBJ2-3; 16 bases are a match to TRBD2. The V segment lost 6 bases and the J segment 6 bases; nucleotides outside the gene matches: 12. This CDR3 spans 18 amino acids. CDR1 is MDHEN and CDR2 is SYDVKM in the germline V gene. This CDR3 reads CASSQSGTSGRGVDTQYF. As DNA, the CDR3 is TGTGCCAGCAGCCAATCCGGGACTAGCGGGAGGGGGGTGGATACGCAGTATTTT.

The V and J genes are TRBV6-1 and TRBJ2-1, with D possibly being TRBD2 (6 bases). Deletions cut 6 bases from V and 4 bases from J, with 13 bases between. CDR3 length: 14 residues. Per germline, CDR1 MNHNS and CDR2 SASEGT. CDR3 in DNA: TGTGCCAGCAGGCCTAGCGACCTATACAATGAGCAGTTCTTC. The encoded protein is CASRPSDLYNEQFF.

The chain is built from TRBV28 and TRBJ1-1; 9 nucleotides align to TRBD1. J lost 1 base, V lost 6 bases, and 6 bases had no gene match. Germline CDR1 reads MDHEN; CDR2 reads SYDVKM. The CDR3 is made up of 15 amino acids. CDR3 amino acids: CASSRTGGRNTEAFF. The CDR3 DNA follows: TGTGCCAGCAGCCGTACAGGGGGCAGGAACACTGAAGCTTTCTTT. Together with reference TRBV28 and TRBJ1-1, the CDR3 gives the full variable domain: DVKVTQSSRYLVKRTGEKVFLECVQDMDHENMFWYRQDPGLGLRLIYFSYDVKMKEKGDIPEGYSVSREKKERFSLILESASTNQTSMYLCASSRTGGRNTEAFFGQGTRLTVV.

V usage is TRBV6-5 and J usage is TRBJ2-3, with TRBD2 identical over 8 bases. The germline CDR1 and CDR2 sequences are MNHEY and SVGAGI. After removal of 2 bases from V and 5 bases from J, the junction contained 9 bases not matched to a gene. This CDR3 is 16 amino acids long. The CDR3 here is CASSYLAGGALDTQYF. DNA of the CDR3: TGTGCCAGCAGTTACCTAGCGGGTGGAGCCCTAGATACGCAGTATTTT.